The clone carrying this TCR beta chain occurred once. Its antigen is not identified. This sample is part of a study of OX40 agonist ivuxolimab in advanced cancers. Study-wide background: Given to patients was ivuxolimab, an agonistic anti-OX40 (CD134) antibody. All patients had ivuxolimab intravenously every 2 weeks at 0.01 to 10 mg/kg. Patients enrolled in dose escalation were diagnosed with hepatocellular carcinoma, melanoma, renal cell or head and neck cancer.

This table comes from immunoSEQ multiplex PCR, and its TCRdb copy is limited to in-frame clones, with some not included. The sample yields under 150,000 clones, more than 80% seen once. Study conclusions and caveats: Expanded clones belonging to CD8+ T cells outnumbered, on average, those of CD4+.

Sequenced here: CD4+ or CD8+ T cells sorted from blood, sampled in a trial of the OX40 agonist ivuxolimab. This TCR was recovered from an adult with an advanced solid tumor such as melanoma, head and neck, liver or kidney cancer.

CDR3 bases: TGTGCCAGCAGCGTGACAGCTAATAATTCACCCCTCCACTTT. Translated, it gives CASSVTANNSPLHF. This sequence joins TRBV9 and TRBJ1-6; D perhaps matches TRBD1 (5 bases). Between the trimmed V and J ends, which lost 2 bases and 5 bases, there was a span of 8 bases. CDR3 length: 14 residues. CDR1 is SGDLS, CDR2 YYNGEE, per germline.